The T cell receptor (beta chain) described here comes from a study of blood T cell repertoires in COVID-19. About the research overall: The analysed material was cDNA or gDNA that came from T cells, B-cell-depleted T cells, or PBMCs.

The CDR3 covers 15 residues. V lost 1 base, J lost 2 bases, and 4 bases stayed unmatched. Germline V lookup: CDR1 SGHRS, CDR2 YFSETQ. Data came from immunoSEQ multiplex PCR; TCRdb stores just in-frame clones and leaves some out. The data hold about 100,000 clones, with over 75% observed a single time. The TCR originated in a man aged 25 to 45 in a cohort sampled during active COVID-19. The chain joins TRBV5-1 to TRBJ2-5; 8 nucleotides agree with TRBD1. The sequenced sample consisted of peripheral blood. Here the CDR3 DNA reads TGCGCCAGCAGCTTGACAGGGGGGACTCAAGAGACCCAGTACTTC. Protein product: CASSLTGGTQETQYF.